Presented here are 22 T cell receptor beta chains from one specimen sequenced in a study of T cells in Graves' hyperthyroidism and ophthalmopathy. The source material, RNA transcripts, was used to amplify TCR beta CDR3 regions. The TCR CDR3 was amplified in a first-round RT-PCR using the HTBI primer set. One entry per CDR3 protein results from TCRdb running MiXCR on the multiplex PCR reads. The sample contains approximately 640,000 distinct CDR3 sequences, about 45% of which appear only once. What was sequenced was peripheral blood or thyroid tissue (not recorded which). All receptors derive from an adult man with Graves' disease, either hyperthyroidism or ophthalmopathy (not recorded which).

This clonotype was observed a single time. The chain recombines TRBV20-1 with TRBJ2-7; D may match TRBD1 or TRBD2 (6 bases each). The length of the CDR3 is 17 residues. With 3 bases removed from V and 6 bases from J, the gap between germline ends came to 27 bases. Germline V gives CDR1 DFQATT, CDR2 SNEGSKA (reference sequence). The CDR3 region is CSARDSRDPPPGVEQYF. As DNA, the CDR3 is TGCAGTGCTAGGGACAGCAGGGATCCCCCCCCGGGAGTCGAGCAGTACTTC.

As to this clonotype: A much larger clone differs by one base, so this may be a read error. The chain is built from TRBV7-2 and TRBJ1-1; TRBD1 might be the D (6 bases). This CDR3 region has 12 residues. The germline gives CDR1 SGHTA, CDR2 FQGNSA. CDR3: CANSLRTERAFF. DNA for the CDR3: TGTGCCAACAGCTTACGGACAGAGAGAGCTTTCTTT.

The rearrangement uses TRBV7-2 and TRBJ2-2; D possibly corresponds to TRBD1 (5 bases). V was clipped by 1 base and J by 5 bases, with 14 bases between them. This CDR3 is built from 16 residues. Germline values: CDR1 SGHTA, CDR2 FQGNSA. The CDR3 nucleotides are TGTGCCAGCAGCTTAGAGGGGATGGCTGGGACCGGGGAGCTGTTTTTT. Translated, it gives CASSLEGMAGTGELFF.

This clonotype appeared a few times. V gene TRBV7-9 combines with J gene TRBJ2-7; D is uncertain. The length of the CDR3 is 13 residues. CDR1 and CDR2 (germline): SEHNR, FQNEAQ (reference sequence). Trimming removed 5 bases at V and 4 bases at J, with 12 bases between. This CDR3 is CASSHDPIYEQYF. The CDR3 DNA reads as TGTGCCAGCAGCCACGACCCGATTTACGAGCAGTACTTC. Full variable domain (remainder filled in from reference TRBV7-9 and TRBJ2-7): DTGVSQNPRHKITKRGQNVTFRCDPISEHNRLYWYRQTLGQGPEFLTYFQNEAQLEKSRLLSDRFSAERPKGSFSTLEIQRTEQGDSAMYLCASSHDPIYEQYFGPGTRLTVT.

This chain connects TRBV15 to TRBJ1-6; D is unclear. Trimming cost V 3 bases and J 8 bases, with 14 bases left between them. The CDR3 length is 15 residues. Germline V CDR1 and CDR2: LNHNV, YYDKDF (reference sequence). CDR3 protein: CATSSENGPDSPLHF. In nucleotides, the CDR3 is TGTGCCACCAGCAGTGAAAATGGTCCGGATTCACCCCTCCACTTT.

Comment on this clonotype: A much larger clone differs by one base, so this may be a read error. V gene TRBV7-2 combines with J gene TRBJ2-5; 9 bases match TRBD1. Germline V CDR1 and CDR2: SGHTA, FQGNSA. The CDR3 runs to 15 residues. The junction had 7 bases not matched to a gene; V was cut back by 3 bases and J by 5 bases. Here the CDR3 DNA reads TGTACCAGCAGCTTGGCCCGGGACAGGGCTGAGACCCAGTACTTC. Amino acid sequence: CTSSLARDRAETQYF.

This clonotype was seen a handful of times. This sequence joins TRBV12-3 or TRBV12-4 and TRBJ2-7; 8 bases are shared with TRBD2. V lost 6 bases to trimming and J lost 3 bases; unmatched junction nucleotides: 10. The CDR3 extends over 15 amino acids. For the CDR3, the DNA is TGTGCCAGCAGCCTTAGCGGGGCGACCTTCTACGAGCAGTACTTC. Its translation is CASSLSGATFYEQYF.

J is TRBJ1-1 and V is TRBV29-1, with D unresolved. Germline-derived CDR1 and CDR2 are SQVTM and ANQGSEA. This CDR3 has 14 residues. The CDR3 is CRLRAADLNTEAFF. CDR3 bases: TGCAGGTTAAGAGCAGCCGACCTGAACACTGAAGCTTTCTTT.

A few counts support this clonotype. J is TRBJ1-6 and V is TRBV7-8; D perhaps matches TRBD1 (5 bases). The germline V gene encodes CDR1 SGHVS and CDR2 FQNEAQ. The CDR3 totals 13 residues. V lost 4 bases to trimming and J lost 9 bases, with 10 bases between them. CDR3 in amino acids: CASSSDGASPLHF. Written as DNA, the CDR3 is TGTGCCAGCAGCTCAGACGGGGCTTCACCCCTCCACTTT.

V usage is TRBV6-5 and J usage is TRBJ1-1, with D uncertain. This CDR3 has 9 residues. From germline, CDR1 is MNHEY and CDR2 SVGAGI. Trimming shortened V by 0 bases and J by 11 bases, and 1 base separated the two germline ends. CDR3: CASSYSAFF. The CDR3 region has the DNA TGTGCCAGCAGTTACTCCGCTTTCTTT.

This sequence joins TRBV19 and TRBJ1-1, with D possibly matching TRBD1 (6 bases). Trimming pared 3 bases from V and 1 base from J, leaving 15 bases between. CDR3 size: 16 residues. Per germline, CDR1 LNHDA and CDR2 SQIVND (reference sequence). CDR3 sequence: CASSMGVWTENTEAFF. The CDR3 DNA follows: TGTGCCAGTAGTATGGGGGTTTGGACAGAGAACACTGAAGCTTTCTTT.

The chain links TRBV15 to TRBJ1-3; D remains unclear. This CDR3 region has 15 residues. V was cut by 1 base and J by 0 bases, with 7 bases left in between. CDR1 LNHNV and CDR2 YYDKDF come from the germline V gene (reference sequence). The CDR3: CATSRGGYSGNTIYF. In DNA, the CDR3 is TGTGCCACCAGCAGAGGGGGATACTCTGGAAACACCATATATTTT. The full variable domain, rest sourced from reference TRBV15 and TRBJ1-3, is DAMVIQNPRYQVTQFGKPVTLSCSQTLNHNVMYWYQQKSSQAPKLLFHYYDKDFNNEADTPDNFQSRRPNTSFCFLDIRSPGLGDTAMYLCATSRGGYSGNTIYFGEGSWLTVV.

The rearrangement uses TRBV7-2 and TRBJ2-7, with 7 bases fitting TRBD1. The CDR3 is 14 amino acids. CDR1 is SGHTA and CDR2 is FQGNSA in the germline V gene. V shed 4 bases and J 2 bases; nucleotides not matched to a gene: 5. DNA for the CDR3: TGTGCCAGCAGCTGGGACAGAACCACCTACGAGCAGTACTTC. As protein: CASSWDRTTYEQYF. Full variable domain (missing parts from reference TRBV7-2 and TRBJ2-7): GAGVSQSPSNKVTEKGKDVELRCDPISGHTALYWYRQSLGQGLEFLIYFQGNSAPDKSGLPSDRFSAERTGGSVSTLTIQRTQQEDSAVYLCASSWDRTTYEQYFGPGTRLTVT.

V and J are TRBV7-9 and TRBJ1-1; D may be TRBD1 (6 bases). Trimming shortened V by 5 bases and J by 3 bases, and 22 bases separated the two germline ends. Looked up from germline, CDR1 is SEHNR and CDR2 is FQNEAQ (reference sequence). This CDR3 is 17 amino acids long. This chain's CDR3 is CASSRTRVRGRDTEAFF. The CDR3 DNA reads as TGTGCCAGCAGCAGAACCCGCGTCAGGGGAAGGGACACTGAAGCTTTCTTT.

At least ten counts were recorded for this clonotype. This chain joins TRBV24-1 and TRBJ1-5; D gene ambiguous. Trimming pared 4 bases from V and 6 bases from J, leaving 6 bases between. The CDR3 totals 12 residues. Looked up from germline, CDR1 is KGHDR and CDR2 is SFDVKD. The CDR3 protein is CATSDEFQPQHF. In DNA, the CDR3 is TGTGCCACCAGTGACGAATTTCAGCCCCAGCATTTT.

This chain joins TRBV20-1 and TRBJ1-2; 8 bases match TRBD1. The CDR3 is 14 amino acids. Per germline, CDR1 DFQATT and CDR2 SNEGSKA (reference sequence). The V and J ends lost 3 bases and 4 bases, in that order; junction bases with no gene match: 7. CDR3 coding DNA: TGCAGTGCTAGGAGGCAGGGGGCTGGCTATGGCTACACCTTC. Translated: CSARRQGAGYGYTF.

As for this clonotype: One base away lies a much larger clone, so this may be a sequencing read error. V usage is TRBV10-3 and J usage is TRBJ1-2; D not resolved. Trimming cost V 5 bases and J 6 bases, with 10 bases left between them. This CDR3 region has 12 residues. Germline V gene sequence: CDR1 ENHRY, CDR2 SYGVKD. The CDR3 loop reads CAISQLHDGYTF. In DNA, the CDR3 is TGTGCCATCAGTCAGCTACATGATGGCTACACCTTC.

This clonotype showed up just a few times. The chain is built from TRBV13 and TRBJ2-7; the match to TRBD2 covers 8 bases. The CDR3 has 14 amino acids. V was pared by 5 bases and J by 4 bases, with 7 bases of the junction left unmatched. CDR1 and CDR2 from the germline V gene are PRHDT and FYEKMQ (reference sequence). CDR3 coding DNA: TGTGCCAGCAGCACCCACGGACTAGCTTACGAGCAGTACTTC. Translated: CASSTHGLAYEQYF.

This clonotype showed up many times. The chain uses TRBV5-1 and TRBJ1-1, with D perhaps TRBD1 (6 bases). The ends were cut back, 4 bases at V and 4 bases at J, with 14 bases in the middle. Per germline, CDR1 SGHRS and CDR2 YFSETQ. The CDR3 is made up of 14 amino acids. The CDR3 region has the DNA TGCGCCAGCAGCAAAACAGGGTCGGGCACTGAAGCTTTCTTT. It codes for CASSKTGSGTEAFF.

The table lists this clonotype with a few counts. The V gene is TRBV7-9, the J gene TRBJ2-5; D is uncertain. Germline CDR1 is SEHNR and CDR2 is FQNEAQ (reference sequence). V lost 0 bases to trimming and J lost 3 bases, with 8 bases between them. The CDR3 runs to 14 residues. CDR3 sequence reads: CASSLAAAKETQYF. DNA for the CDR3: TGTGCCAGCAGCTTAGCGGCAGCGAAAGAGACCCAGTACTTC. Using reference TRBV7-9 and TRBJ2-5 for the parts outside the CDR3, the full variable domain is DTGVSQNPRHKITKRGQNVTFRCDPISEHNRLYWYRQTLGQGPEFLTYFQNEAQLEKSRLLSDRFSAERPKGSFSTLEIQRTEQGDSAMYLCASSLAAAKETQYFGPGTRLLVL.

A word on this clonotype: A junction boundary mismatches the germline segment, possibly from a read error. The rearrangement links TRBV6-5 to TRBJ2-2, with D perhaps matching TRBD2 (5 bases). The CDR3 consists of 13 residues. Germline CDR1 reads MNHEY; CDR2 reads SVGAGI. CDR3 protein: CASSYSQTGKLFF. The CDR3 nucleotides read TGTGCCAGCAGTTACTCACAGACCGGGAAGCTGTTTTTT.

Points on this clonotype: Since no conserved phenylalanine or tryptophan closes the CDR3, a read error is the likely cause. No DNA is shown, since the ends of the CDR3 on it are uncertain; the CDR3 is the one TCRdb lists. The CDR3 spells CASSSGLAG. The chain recombines TRBV7-9 with TRBJ2-7; TRBD2 was called by the table and not checked on the DNA. The CDR3 adds up to 9 amino acids, both ends counted. In germline, CDR1 is SEHNR, CDR2 FQNEAQ (reference sequence).